This T cell receptor beta chain was recorded in a study of blood T cell repertoires in COVID-19. Study-wide background: Some COVID-19 samples were acute and others convalescent; all came from the United States, Italy and Spain. From T cells, B-cell-depleted T cells, or PBMCs came the material, which was cDNA or gDNA.

As processed by the authors: Amplification from reference gene primers served as the basis for estimated nucleated cell counts. Here immunoSEQ multiplex PCR was the method, and the copy in TCRdb shows in-frame clones only, minus some. V, J and clone size were drawn from that table, and D and trimming were deduced from the DNA. The top ten clones hold approximately 30% of a sample with roughly 8,000 clones, roughly 80% of them seen once. V gave up 4 bases and J gave up 6 bases, with 18 bases separating them. CDR1 is SGHDN and CDR2 is FVKESK in the germline V gene. The CDR3 has 15 amino acids. Only one count was recorded for this clone.

The receptor was derived from a human donor in a cohort sampled during active COVID-19. The chain couples TRBV14 to TRBJ2-5, with a possible D match to TRBD2 (6 bases). Specimen: peripheral blood. CDR3: CASSRATGVQKTQYF. The CDR3 region has the DNA TGTGCCAGCAGCCGCGCAACGGGAGTACAGAAGACCCAGTACTTC.